This TCR beta chain is drawn from a study of regulatory T cells in long-lasting Graves disease. Study conclusions and caveats: Persistent disease favored TRBV28, TRBJ1-2 and TRBJ2-5. The study found lower TCR diversity in persistent Graves' patients than in newly diagnosed ones.

In this sample, this clonotype turned up many times. Its antigen is not known. The time point is: newly diagnosed GD, antithyroid drugs for less than 3 months. From PBMCs, RNA was extracted and then used to make the TCR library. CDR1 SGHTA and CDR2 FQGNSA come from the germline V gene. Trimming left V 7 bases short and J 0 bases short, with 10 bases between. The CDR3 is made up of 14 amino acids. Arm-PCR of CDR3 regions and iRepertoire HTBI primers were the basis on which TCR beta libraries were built. TCRdb reprocessed the multiplex PCR reads via MiXCR and lists one record per CDR3 protein. The table includes approximately 460,000 distinct CDR3 sequences, roughly 17% detected once. The data also belong to a second study, concerning T cells in Graves' hyperthyroidism and ophthalmopathy. From that study: No ophthalmopathy progression within 18 months constituted stable Graves' hyperthyroidism. A first-round RT-PCR of the TCR CDR3 used the HTBI primer set.

The receptor was derived from a woman in her 30s with Graves disease. The rearrangement joins TRBV7-2 to TRBJ2-1, with D hard to call. Sequencing used peripheral blood mononuclear cells (PBMCs), obtained at new diagnosis, from a patient treated with antithyroid drugs. CDR3 sequence reads: CASTPWGSYNEQFF. The DNA for the CDR3 is TGTGCCAGCACCCCCTGGGGCTCCTACAATGAGCAGTTCTTC. Based on the CDR3 plus reference TRBV7-2 and TRBJ2-1, the full variable domain is GAGVSQSPSNKVTEKGKDVELRCDPISGHTALYWYRQSLGQGLEFLIYFQGNSAPDKSGLPSDRFSAERTGGSVSTLTIQRTQQEDSAVYLCASTPWGSYNEQFFGPGTRLTVL.